The present T cell receptor (beta chain) was sequenced within a study of blood T cell repertoires in COVID-19. Using immunoSEQ multiplex PCR, the repertoire was profiled, and TCRdb retains in-frame clones only, with some absent. The sample records some 140,000 clones, around four fifths being singletons. From germline, CDR1 is SGHKS and CDR2 YYEKEE (reference sequence). J gave up 5 bases and V 4 bases, and 20 bases lay outside the gene matches. The CDR3 sequence is 19 residues long. Sequencing was done on a sample of PBMCs or T cells enriched from blood (not recorded which). The chain has TRBV5-5 and TRBJ1-2, with 10 bases that match TRBD1. The sequence was collected from a young man who had recovered from COVID-19. CDR3 amino acids: CASSQLVWLGQGGRYGYTF. For the CDR3, the DNA is TGTGCCAGCAGCCAACTCGTTTGGCTAGGACAGGGGGGAAGGTATGGCTACACCTTC.